This entry is about one T cell receptor beta chain. Data came from immunoSEQ multiplex PCR; TCRdb stores just in-frame clones and leaves some out. Altogether 35,000 to 45,000 clones are present, less than 90% being singletons, with the ten largest covering roughly 47%. This entry comes from a study of control samples from healthy donors and cancer patients. CDR1 MNHEY and CDR2 SMNVEV come from the germline V gene (reference sequence). The CDR3 is made up of 15 amino acids. V lost 8 bases and J 10 bases, leaving 24 bases between the germline ends. The J gene is TRBJ2-1, the V gene TRBV27; D possibly matches TRBD1 or TRBD2 (6 bases each). Material: blood. The sequence derives from a man between 60 and 75 years old in good health. The DNA of the CDR3 is TGTGCCAGCCTTTCACCGGGGGCGAAATTCAGGGAGCAGTTCTTC. Translation: CASLSPGAKFREQFF.